This entry lists 24 T cell receptor beta chains sequenced from one sample in a study of beta chain features in type 1 diabetes. These receptors are not linked to any known antigen. The authors reverse transcribed all of the isolated RNA, so sequencing captured expressed TCRB transcripts. The protocol was immunoSEQ multiplex PCR, while the TCRdb copy is restricted to in-frame clones and leaves out a portion. The repertoire holds roughly 290,000 clones, with approximately 16% as singletons. Study-wide results and limits: Patients with Type 1 diabetes showed moderately but significantly shorter TCRB CDR3s in all four CD4+ subsets.

Input material: naive CD4+ T cells from blood. Source of these receptors: a man aged 18 to 29 with type 1 diabetes.

This clone showed up just a few times. The chain is built from TRBV10-3 and TRBJ1-5; TRBD1 might be the D (6 bases). CDR1 ENHRY and CDR2 SYGVKD come from the germline V gene. V shed 8 bases and J shed 3 bases, with 11 bases lying between them. The CDR3 contains 13 residues. In DNA, the CDR3 is TGTGCCATCCAGGGGAATGACAATCAGCCCCAGCATTTT. Translating it yields CAIQGNDNQPQHF.

Only a few counts were recorded for this clone. This chain connects TRBV19 to TRBJ2-3; D is ambiguous. The ends were cut back, 5 bases at V and 1 base at J, with 7 bases in the middle. CDR1 and CDR2 (germline): LNHDA, SQIVND (reference sequence). CDR3 length equals 13 residues. CDR3 sequence reads: CASSSEGTDTQYF. The CDR3 DNA sequence: TGTGCCAGTAGTTCCGAGGGCACAGATACGCAGTATTTT.

This clone was observed a few times. The genes are TRBV7-2 and TRBJ2-3; TRBD2 matches 8 bases. The CDR3 has 16 residues. Germline V CDR1 and CDR2: SGHTA, FQGNSA. Germline trimming cut 5 bases from V and 6 bases from J; bases unmatched to any gene: 13. The CDR3 region is CASSTRPFGGGDTQYF. The DNA for the CDR3 is TGTGCCAGCAGCACACGCCCCTTCGGGGGGGGTGATACGCAGTATTTT.

This clone was seen only a few times. The chain is built from TRBV28 and TRBJ2-4; D is possibly TRBD2 (5 bases). This CDR3 comprises 14 residues. Trimming took 6 bases from V and 9 from J, leaving 18 bases between them. CDR1 is MDHEN, CDR2 SYDVKM, per germline. For the CDR3, the DNA is TGTGCCAGCAGAACCTATCGGCGGGCGCTCATTCAGTACTTC. Translating gives CASRTYRRALIQYF.

The genes are TRBV6-5 and TRBJ1-4, with D hard to call. The CDR3 is 13 residues long. Germline-derived CDR1 and CDR2 are MNHEY and SVGAGI. V dropped 5 bases and J dropped 7 bases, with 11 bases sitting between them. The CDR3 loop reads CASSGPMSEKLFF. The DNA for the CDR3 is TGTGCCAGCAGTGGGCCCATGAGTGAAAAACTGTTTTTT.

This clone has more than one count but fewer than ten. The J gene is TRBJ1-6, the V gene TRBV5-6; the D gene is possibly TRBD1 (5 bases). The V end was cut by 2 bases, the J end by 10 bases, with 10 bases between. This CDR3 has 13 residues. From germline, CDR1 is SGHDT and CDR2 YYEEEE. CDR3 sequence (DNA): TGTGCCAGCAGCTTCCAGGGTCGGTCACCCCTCCACTTT. Translated: CASSFQGRSPLHF.

This clone was found a few times. The chain uses TRBV6-4 and TRBJ1-4; tentatively, D is TRBD1 (5 bases). CDR1 and CDR2 (germline): MRHNA, SNTAGT. Trimming cost V 6 bases and J 8 bases, with 19 bases left between them. The CDR3 runs 15 residues. In DNA form, the CDR3 reads TGTGCCAGCAGCCTCCGGGGATCTCGGGGGGAAAAACTGTTTTTT. Translation gives CASSLRGSRGEKLFF.

In nucleotides, the CDR3 is TGTGCCAGCAGCTTGGTGGGCGGGAACACAGATACGCAGTATTTT. It is translated as CASSLVGGNTDTQYF. The chain uses TRBV5-6 and TRBJ2-3; a possible D gene is TRBD2 (6 bases). The CDR3 is 15 residues long. V lost 0 bases and J lost 2, with 10 bases in between. CDR1 SGHDT and CDR2 YYEEEE come from the germline V gene. The full variable domain, rest sourced from reference TRBV5-6 and TRBJ2-3, is DAGVTQSPTHLIKTRGQQVTLRCSPKSGHDTVSWYQQALGQGPQFIFQYYEEEERQRGNFPDRFSGHQFPNYSSELNVNALLLGDSALYLCASSLVGGNTDTQYFGPGTRLTVL.

A few counts support this clone. In DNA form, the CDR3 reads TGTGCCAGCAGCTTTAGGGGGCCAAATCAGCCCCAGCATTTT. Translated, it gives CASSFRGPNQPQHF. The rearrangement links TRBV7-9 to TRBJ1-5; 7 bases agree with TRBD1. The germline V gene encodes CDR1 SEHNR and CDR2 FQNEAQ (reference sequence). After removal of 3 bases from V and 4 bases from J, the junction contained 3 bases not matched to a gene. The CDR3 extends over 14 amino acids. The whole variable domain, remainder taken from reference TRBV7-9 and TRBJ1-5, is DTGVSQNPRHKITKRGQNVTFRCDPISEHNRLYWYRQTLGQGPEFLTYFQNEAQLEKSRLLSDRFSAERPKGSFSTLEIQRTEQGDSAMYLCASSFRGPNQPQHFGDGTRLSIL.

This clone has only a few counts. This chain connects TRBV19 to TRBJ1-2; D unresolved. V lost 6 bases to trimming and J lost 8 bases, with 16 bases between them. The germline V gene has CDR1 LNHDA and CDR2 SQIVND (reference sequence). This CDR3 has 13 amino acids. CDR3 coding DNA: TGTGCCAGTAGCATTCTAAGGCGGAAGGGCTACACCTTC. Translating it yields CASSILRRKGYTF.

This rearrangement joins TRBV18 to TRBJ2-3; possibly TRBD2 for D (6 bases). Between the trimmed V and J ends, which lost 0 bases and 0 bases, there was a span of 13 bases. CDR1 and CDR2 from the germline V gene are KGHSH and LQKENI. The CDR3 length is 17 residues. The CDR3, as DNA: TGTGCCAGCTCACCACCAGGAGGGAAACCTAGCACAGATACGCAGTATTTT. Protein product: CASSPPGGKPSTDTQYF.

This clone appeared a few times. The chain employs TRBV30 and TRBJ2-2; 10 bases are a match to TRBD2. From germline, CDR1 is GTSNPN and CDR2 SVGIG (reference sequence). CDR3 length: 19 amino acids. J was trimmed by 6 bases and V by 4 bases; bases with no gene match: 20. CDR3 loop: CAWTRRVGAGGRGAGELFF. The CDR3, as DNA: TGTGCCTGGACCAGAAGGGTGGGAGCGGGAGGGCGCGGAGCCGGGGAGCTGTTTTTT.

The chain carries TRBV2 and TRBJ2-1, with 12 bases matching TRBD2. Germline V lookup: CDR1 SNHLY, CDR2 FYNNEI. CDR3 length equals 14 residues. V was clipped by 5 bases and J by 9 bases; unmatched bases: 5. In DNA, the CDR3 is TGTGCCAGCAGTACGACTAGCGGGAGACTTGAGCAGTTCTTC. Translation gives CASSTTSGRLEQFF.

The rearrangement joins TRBV30 to TRBJ2-3; 9 positions match TRBD1. This CDR3 has 15 residues. V dropped 5 bases and J dropped 5; count of bases not matched to a gene: 11. From germline, CDR1 is GTSNPN and CDR2 SVGIG (reference sequence). For the CDR3, the DNA is TGTGCCTGGGGACAGGGGCGAGCCCCTCGAGATACGCAGTATTTT. Translation: CAWGQGRAPRDTQYF.

The chain is built from TRBV7-2 and TRBJ1-2, with a possible D match to TRBD1 (6 bases). The CDR3 contains 14 residues. The V end was cut by 5 bases, the J end by 4 bases, with 14 bases between. Germline-derived CDR1 and CDR2 are SGHTA and FQGNSA. CDR3 in DNA: TGTGCCAGCAGCATTACGACAGGAGTCTATGGCTACACCTTC. It yields the protein CASSITTGVYGYTF.

This clone has only a few counts. The J gene is TRBJ1-4, the V gene TRBV30; no reliable D call. V gave up 3 bases and J gave up 8 bases, with 13 bases separating them. The germline gives CDR1 GTSNPN, CDR2 SVGIG (reference sequence). CDR3 length: 13 residues. As DNA, the CDR3 is TGTGCCTGGAGCCCCGACACTGGGGAAAAACTGTTTTTT. Its protein product is CAWSPDTGEKLFF.

This clone was picked up a small number of times. This chain connects TRBV7-9 to TRBJ1-2; the match to TRBD1 covers 7 bases. The germline V gene has CDR1 SEHNR and CDR2 FQNEAQ (reference sequence). Trimming took 3 bases from V and 3 from J; bases not matched to a gene: 7. CDR3 length: 15 amino acids. In DNA form, the CDR3 reads TGTGCCAGCAGCTTGGACCAGGGGGTTGACTATGGCTACACCTTC. This sequence encodes CASSLDQGVDYGYTF.

The V and J genes are TRBV28 and TRBJ2-7; D may be TRBD2 (6 bases). V shed 11 bases and J shed 0 bases, with 14 bases lying between them. The CDR3 covers 13 residues. Germline CDR1 and CDR2: MDHEN and SYDVKM. The CDR3 DNA is TGTGCCGTCAGCGGGCTGTACTCCTACGAGCAGTACTTC. Translating it yields CAVSGLYSYEQYF.

There are a few counts of this clone. V and J are TRBV4-2 and TRBJ2-1; 11 bases are shared with TRBD2. The length of the CDR3 is 15 residues. Germline CDR1 reads LGHNA; CDR2 reads YNFKEQ. The trim removed 1 base at V and 7 bases at J, leaving 3 bases unmatched. The CDR3 sequence: CASSQVSGRGNEQFF. The CDR3 region has the DNA TGTGCCAGCAGCCAAGTTAGCGGGAGGGGAAATGAGCAGTTCTTC.

This chain links TRBV18 with TRBJ2-3, with 11 nucleotides matching TRBD2. Losses at the gene ends were 5 bases for V and 5 bases for J; bases not matched to a gene: 9. CDR1 and CDR2 from the germline V gene are KGHSH and LQKENI. The length of the CDR3 is 16 residues. The CDR3 loop reads CASSSSGRSREDTQYF. For the CDR3, the DNA is TGTGCCAGCTCATCTAGCGGGAGGTCTAGGGAAGATACGCAGTATTTT. Drawing the rest from reference TRBV18 and TRBJ2-3, the complete variable domain is NAGVMQNPRHLVRRRGQEARLRCSPMKGHSHVYWYRQLPEEGLKFMVYLQKENIIDESGMPKERFSAEFPKEGPSILRIQQVVRGDSAAYFCASSSSGRSREDTQYFGPGTRLTVL.

This clone was detected a few times. V gene TRBV5-1 combines with J gene TRBJ1-1, with TRBD1 matching over 7 bases. Losses at the gene ends were 4 bases for V and 0 bases for J; bases not matched to a gene: 3. This CDR3 region has 14 residues. Germline V gene data show CDR1 as SGHRS and CDR2 as YFSETQ. CDR3 bases: TGCGCCAGCAGCAAGGGACAGCTGAACACTGAAGCTTTCTTT. The encoded protein is CASSKGQLNTEAFF.

Only a few counts were recorded for this clone. The chain combines TRBV4-3 with TRBJ2-3, with D possibly matching TRBD1 (5 bases). Trimming cost V 4 bases and J 0 bases, with 11 bases left between them. The CDR3 has 15 residues. CDR1 is LGHNA, CDR2 YSLEER, per germline. Written as DNA, the CDR3 is TGCGCCAGCAGCCGACTCAGGGTGAGCACAGATACGCAGTATTTT. Its protein product is CASSRLRVSTDTQYF.

J is TRBJ2-1 and V is TRBV28; TRBD1 is a possible D gene (6 bases). Between the trimmed V and J ends, which lost 8 bases and 6 bases, there was a span of 14 bases. This CDR3 spans 13 amino acids. The V gene's germline CDR1 is MDHEN and CDR2 SYDVKM. The DNA of the CDR3 is TGTGCCAGCGGAAGACAGGCTCGCAATGAGCAGTTCTTC. Translated: CASGRQARNEQFF.

The rearrangement joins TRBV5-1 to TRBJ2-1; D perhaps matches TRBD2 (5 bases). This CDR3 region has 15 residues. Trimming pared 6 bases from V and 7 bases from J, leaving 20 bases between. Looked up from germline, CDR1 is SGHRS and CDR2 is YFSETQ. The CDR3 region is CASTNVPGISNEQFF. CDR3 nucleotides: TGCGCCAGCACGAACGTCCCGGGAATATCGAATGAGCAGTTCTTC.